Listed here are 19 T cell receptor beta chains from one sample, sequenced in a study of OX40 agonist ivuxolimab in advanced cancers. The assay was immunoSEQ multiplex PCR, and TCRdb's table has in-frame clones only and misses some. This table holds about 21,000 clones, approximately 87% found once. The specimen was CD4+ or CD8+ T cells sorted from blood, collected in a trial of the OX40 agonist ivuxolimab. The receptors come from an adult with an advanced solid tumor such as melanoma, head and neck, liver or kidney cancer.

This chain connects TRBV18 to TRBJ1-1, with 8 bases that match TRBD1. This CDR3 spans 18 amino acids. In germline, CDR1 is KGHSH, CDR2 LQKENI. V gave up 1 base and J gave up 1 base; unmatched junction bases: 11. The CDR3 region is CASSPREAGGRTNTEAFF. As DNA, the CDR3 is TGTGCCAGCTCACCACGGGAGGCAGGGGGCCGGACGAACACTGAAGCTTTCTTT.

This clone occurred a few times. V usage is TRBV5-1 and J usage is TRBJ2-3, with 8 bases identical to TRBD1. Germline V gene sequence: CDR1 SGHRS, CDR2 YFSETQ. The CDR3 has 14 residues. The J segment lost 1 base and the V segment lost 4 bases, leaving 2 bases of the junction unmatched. CDR3 coding DNA: TGCGCCAGCAGCAAGGACAGGGGCACAGATACGCAGTATTTT. Its translation is CASSKDRGTDTQYF.

This chain joins TRBV27 and TRBJ2-5; TRBD1 agrees at 10 bases. CDR1 and CDR2 from the germline V gene are MNHEY and SMNVEV (reference sequence). The CDR3 spans 13 residues. V shed 4 bases and J 11 bases; nucleotides not matched to a gene: 7. The CDR3 nucleotides read TGTGCCAGCAGTTACCGGGACAGGGGTAGGCAGTACTTC. Amino acid sequence: CASSYRDRGRQYF.

The chain employs TRBV19 and TRBJ1-1, with D maybe TRBD1 (6 bases). CDR1 LNHDA and CDR2 SQIVND come from the germline V gene (reference sequence). The V and J ends lost 5 bases and 0 bases respectively, with 25 bases between them. The CDR3 is 19 amino acids. The CDR3 nucleotides are TGTGCCAGTAGTTCCTCGGCCCCTCTCAGAGGGGGAGTGAACACTGAAGCTTTCTTT. Encoded protein: CASSSSAPLRGGVNTEAFF. The full variable domain, in which reference TRBV19 and TRBJ1-1 provide the parts outside the CDR3, is DGGITQSPKYLFRKEGQNVTLSCEQNLNHDAMYWYRQDPGQGLRLIYYSQIVNDFQKGDIAEGYSVSREKKESFPLTVTSAQKNPTAFYLCASSSSAPLRGGVNTEAFFGQGTRLTVV.

The rearrangement uses TRBV5-1 and TRBJ2-3; D is unclear. Germline CDR1 reads SGHRS; CDR2 reads YFSETQ. Trimming stripped 2 bases from V and 4 bases from J, with 5 bases between. This CDR3 is built from 12 residues. The CDR3 spells CASSFGADTQYF. The CDR3 DNA follows: TGCGCCAGCAGCTTTGGGGCAGATACGCAGTATTTT.

J is TRBJ2-5 and V is TRBV5-1; the D is unclear. The DNA end is a closer match to TRBJ2-7, so the J assignment may be wrong. Germline lookup yields CDR1 SGHRS and CDR2 YFSETQ. The CDR3 sequence is 12 residues long. The chain's CDR3 is CASSFDTTEQYF. The CDR3 DNA reads TGCGCCAGCAGCTTCGACACAACCGAGCAGTACTTC.

V is TRBV7-9 and J is TRBJ1-4, with 7 positions matching TRBD1. CDR1 is SEHNR and CDR2 is FQNEAQ in the germline V gene (reference sequence). Trimming at V came to 4 bases and at J to 8 bases, leaving 10 bases not matched to a gene. The CDR3 sequence is 15 residues long. Written as DNA, the CDR3 is TGTGCCAGCAGCTCCTCAGGGGGGGCCCCAGAAAAACTGTTTTTT. Protein: CASSSSGGAPEKLFF.

This chain uses TRBV2 with TRBJ1-1, with 7 bases that match TRBD1. CDR1 SNHLY and CDR2 FYNNEI come from the germline V gene. V dropped 11 bases and J dropped 1; count of bases not matched to a gene: 7. The CDR3 is 13 residues long. CDR3 coding DNA: TGTGCCCGATGGGACAGAGAGAACACTGAAGCTTTCTTT. Encoded protein: CARWDRENTEAFF.

This sequence joins TRBV4-2 and TRBJ2-4; possible D gene TRBD2, 6 bases. V was cut by 2 bases and J by 8 bases, with 13 bases left in between. The CDR3 is 14 residues long. Per the germline V gene, CDR1 is LGHNA and CDR2 is YNFKEQ. Here the CDR3 reads CASSQTTSGDIQYF. As DNA, the CDR3 is TGTGCCAGCAGCCAAACGACTAGTGGGGACATTCAGTACTTC.

This clone has more than one count but fewer than ten. V and J are TRBV6-5 and TRBJ1-1; weak D call: TRBD1 (6 bases). Trimming removed 0 bases from V and 1 base from J, with 9 bases in between. Germline V gene data show CDR1 as MNHEY and CDR2 as SVGAGI. The CDR3 contains 15 residues. The CDR3 protein is CASSYSKGGNTEAFF. Here the CDR3 DNA reads TGTGCCAGCAGTTACTCGAAGGGGGGGAACACTGAAGCTTTCTTT.

The chain has TRBV6-5 and TRBJ2-3, with TRBD1 identical over 7 bases. Germline trimming cut 6 bases from V and 6 bases from J; bases unmatched to any gene: 9. Germline V CDR1 and CDR2: MNHEY, SVGAGI. This CDR3 spans 14 amino acids. The CDR3 DNA sequence: TGTGCCAGCAGGGGGACAGCGGAGCGGGATACGCAGTATTTT. As protein: CASRGTAERDTQYF.

Only one count was recorded for this clone. The rearrangement joins TRBV19 to TRBJ1-2; 9 positions agree with TRBD1. Germline values: CDR1 LNHDA, CDR2 SQIVND (reference sequence). CDR3 length: 15 residues. V was clipped by 4 bases and J by 0 bases; unmatched bases: 3. CDR3 in DNA: TGTGCCAGTAGTACCGGGACAGGGCCTAACTATGGCTACACCTTC. Translated, it gives CASSTGTGPNYGYTF. Filled out from reference TRBV19 and TRBJ1-2, the complete variable domain reads DGGITQSPKYLFRKEGQNVTLSCEQNLNHDAMYWYRQDPGQGLRLIYYSQIVNDFQKGDIAEGYSVSREKKESFPLTVTSAQKNPTAFYLCASSTGTGPNYGYTFGSGTRLTVV.

This clone has just a few counts. The CDR3: CASSPQGAYNSPLHF. The CDR3 DNA follows: TGTGCCAGCAGTCCTCAGGGTGCTTATAATTCACCCCTCCACTTT. This sequence joins TRBV27 and TRBJ1-6, with D perhaps matching TRBD1 (5 bases). Trimming shortened V by 5 bases and J by 4 bases, and 12 bases separated the two germline ends. The germline CDR1 and CDR2 sequences are MNHEY and SMNVEV (reference sequence). The CDR3 length is 15 residues.

This chain connects TRBV6-6 to TRBJ2-7; unclear D gene. V dropped 2 bases and J dropped 6 bases, with 8 bases sitting between them. Per germline, CDR1 MNHNY and CDR2 SVGAGI (reference sequence). The CDR3 length is 12 residues. The chain's CDR3 is CASSYPPGEQYF. Written as DNA, the CDR3 is TGTGCCAGCAGTTACCCGCCCGGCGAGCAGTACTTC.

The V gene is TRBV30, the J gene TRBJ2-1; a weak D match, TRBD1 (5 bases). The V gene lost 0 bases and the J gene lost 0 bases, with 9 bases spanning the gap. Looked up from germline, CDR1 is GTSNPN and CDR2 is SVGIG (reference sequence). The CDR3 sequence is 15 residues long. For the CDR3, the DNA is TGTGCCTGGAGTGTCGGTGACAGCTCCTACAATGAGCAGTTCTTC. Translated: CAWSVGDSSYNEQFF.

The chain recombines TRBV9 with TRBJ2-5; the D gene is possibly TRBD2 (5 bases). The CDR3 sequence is 14 residues long. The germline V and J ends were trimmed by 3 bases and 2 bases, with 11 bases remaining between them. From germline, CDR1 is SGDLS and CDR2 YYNGEE. The CDR3 DNA reads TGTGCCAGCAGCGCGGGGATCCGGCAAGAGACCCAGTACTTC. It encodes CASSAGIRQETQYF.

This chain connects TRBV27 to TRBJ2-2; possible D gene TRBD2, 5 bases. The V gene lost 5 bases and the J gene lost 13 bases, with 20 bases spanning the gap. The CDR3 consists of 14 residues. Germline lookup yields CDR1 MNHEY and CDR2 SMNVEV (reference sequence). The CDR3 region has the DNA TGTGCCAGCAGTGGCTACCCGAGCCCGGGGATGCTGTTTTTT. This sequence encodes CASSGYPSPGMLFF.

The gene calls are TRBV7-9 and TRBJ1-4; D ambiguous. There are 13 residues in the CDR3. Looked up from germline, CDR1 is SEHNR and CDR2 is FQNEAQ (reference sequence). The V end was cut by 4 bases, the J end by 13 bases, with 16 bases between. The CDR3 DNA is TGTGCCAGCAGCTCGTTCGGAATGAGATTACTGTTTTTT. Translation: CASSSFGMRLLFF. Full variable domain (missing parts from reference TRBV7-9 and TRBJ1-4): DTGVSQNPRHKITKRGQNVTFRCDPISEHNRLYWYRQTLGQGPEFLTYFQNEAQLEKSRLLSDRFSAERPKGSFSTLEIQRTEQGDSAMYLCASSSFGMRLLFFGSGTQLSVL.

This clone came up once. For the CDR3, the DNA is TGCGCCAGCAGCTTGGGGACTAGCGGGGCCTTCTACAATGAGCAGTTCTTC. Translation: CASSLGTSGAFYNEQFF. The chain carries TRBV5-1 and TRBJ2-1; 12 nucleotides agree with TRBD2. Germline V gene lookup returns CDR1 SGHRS and CDR2 YFSETQ. The J segment lost 3 bases and the V segment lost 0 bases, leaving 4 bases of the junction unmatched. The CDR3 is 17 amino acids.